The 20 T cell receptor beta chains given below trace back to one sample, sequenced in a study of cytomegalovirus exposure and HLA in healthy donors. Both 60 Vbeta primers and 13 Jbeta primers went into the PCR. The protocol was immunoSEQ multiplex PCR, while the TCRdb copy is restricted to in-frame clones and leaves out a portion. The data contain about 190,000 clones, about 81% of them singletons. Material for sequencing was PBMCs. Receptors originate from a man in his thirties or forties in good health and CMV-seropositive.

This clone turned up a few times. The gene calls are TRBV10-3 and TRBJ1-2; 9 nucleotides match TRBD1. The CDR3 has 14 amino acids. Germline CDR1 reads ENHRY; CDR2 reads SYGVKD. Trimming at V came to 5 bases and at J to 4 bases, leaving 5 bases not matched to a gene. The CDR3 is CAISRTGEGYGYTF. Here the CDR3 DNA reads TGTGCCATCAGTCGGACAGGGGAAGGCTATGGCTACACCTTC.

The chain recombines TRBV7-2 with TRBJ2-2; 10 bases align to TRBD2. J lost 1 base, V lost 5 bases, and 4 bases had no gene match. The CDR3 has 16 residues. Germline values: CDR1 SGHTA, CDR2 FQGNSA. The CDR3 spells CASSPRTSGNTGELFF. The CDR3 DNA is TGTGCCAGCAGCCCCCGGACTAGCGGGAACACCGGGGAGCTGTTTTTT.

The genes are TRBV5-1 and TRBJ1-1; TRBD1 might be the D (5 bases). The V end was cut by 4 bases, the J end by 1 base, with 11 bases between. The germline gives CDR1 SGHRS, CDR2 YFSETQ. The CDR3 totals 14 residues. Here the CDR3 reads CASSEGLQNTEAFF. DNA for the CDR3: TGCGCCAGCAGCGAGGGACTTCAGAACACTGAAGCTTTCTTT.

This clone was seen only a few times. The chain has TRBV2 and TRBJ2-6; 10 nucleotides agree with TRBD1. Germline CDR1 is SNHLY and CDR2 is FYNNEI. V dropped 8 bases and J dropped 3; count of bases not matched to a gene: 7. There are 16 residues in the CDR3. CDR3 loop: CASGRTGGYGANVLTF. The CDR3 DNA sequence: TGTGCCAGCGGAAGGACAGGGGGGTATGGGGCCAACGTCCTGACTTTC.

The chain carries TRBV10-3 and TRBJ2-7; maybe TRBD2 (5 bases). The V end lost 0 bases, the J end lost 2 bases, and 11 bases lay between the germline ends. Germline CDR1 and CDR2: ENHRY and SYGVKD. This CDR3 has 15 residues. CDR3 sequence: CAISESGSGTYEQYF. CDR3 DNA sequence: TGTGCCATCAGTGAGTCGGGGAGCGGCACCTACGAGCAGTACTTC.

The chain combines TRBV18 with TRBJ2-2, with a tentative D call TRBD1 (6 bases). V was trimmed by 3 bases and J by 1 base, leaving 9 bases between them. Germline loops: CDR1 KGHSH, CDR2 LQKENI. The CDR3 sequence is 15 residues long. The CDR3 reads CASSPQQGNTGELFF. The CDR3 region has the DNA TGTGCCAGCTCACCCCAACAGGGGAACACCGGGGAGCTGTTTTTT.

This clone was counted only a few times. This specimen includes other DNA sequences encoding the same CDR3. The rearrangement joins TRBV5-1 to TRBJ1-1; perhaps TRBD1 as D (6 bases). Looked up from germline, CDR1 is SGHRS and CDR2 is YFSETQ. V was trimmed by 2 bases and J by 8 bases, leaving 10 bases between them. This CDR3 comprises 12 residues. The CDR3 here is CASSLQGTEAFF. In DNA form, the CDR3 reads TGCGCCAGCAGCTTACAGGGAACAGAAGCTTTCTTT.

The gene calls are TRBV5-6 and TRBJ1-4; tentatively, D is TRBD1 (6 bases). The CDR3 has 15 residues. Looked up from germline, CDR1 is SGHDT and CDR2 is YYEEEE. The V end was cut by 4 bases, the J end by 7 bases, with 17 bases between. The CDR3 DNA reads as TGTGCCAGCAGCCCCACCCAGGGGCAAGGTGAAAAACTGTTTTTT. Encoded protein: CASSPTQGQGEKLFF.

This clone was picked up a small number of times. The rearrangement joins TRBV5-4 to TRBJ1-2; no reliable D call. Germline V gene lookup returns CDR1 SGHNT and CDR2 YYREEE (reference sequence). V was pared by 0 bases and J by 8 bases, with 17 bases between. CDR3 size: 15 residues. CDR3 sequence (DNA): TGTGCCAGCAGCTTGGCCAGGCGCTGGAGGACGGGCTACACCTTC. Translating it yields CASSLARRWRTGYTF.

In DNA, the CDR3 is TGTGCCAGCAACGACAGGGTTTCTGAAGCTTTCTTT. This codes for CASNDRVSEAFF. The J gene is TRBJ1-1, the V gene TRBV6-1, with TRBD1 matching 7 bases. This CDR3 has 12 amino acids. CDR1 is MNHNS and CDR2 is SASEGT in the germline V gene. J was trimmed by 6 bases and V by 7 bases; bases with no gene match: 5.

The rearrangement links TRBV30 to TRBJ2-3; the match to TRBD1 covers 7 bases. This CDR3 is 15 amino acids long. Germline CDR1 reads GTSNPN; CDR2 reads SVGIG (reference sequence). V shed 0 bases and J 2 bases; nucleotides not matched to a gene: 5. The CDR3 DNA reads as TGTGCCTGGAGTGTTGGGGACAGTGACACAGATACGCAGTATTTT. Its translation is CAWSVGDSDTDTQYF.

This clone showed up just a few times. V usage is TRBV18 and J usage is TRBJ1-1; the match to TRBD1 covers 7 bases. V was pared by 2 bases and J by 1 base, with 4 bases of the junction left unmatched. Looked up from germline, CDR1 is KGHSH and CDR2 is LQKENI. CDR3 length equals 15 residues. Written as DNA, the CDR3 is TGTGCCAGCTCACCAGAGACAGGGCCGAACACTGAAGCTTTCTTT. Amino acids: CASSPETGPNTEAFF.

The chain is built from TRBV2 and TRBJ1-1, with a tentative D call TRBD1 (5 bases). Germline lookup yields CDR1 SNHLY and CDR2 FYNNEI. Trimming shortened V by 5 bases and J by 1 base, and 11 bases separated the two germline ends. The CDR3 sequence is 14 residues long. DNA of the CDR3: TGTGCCAGCAGTAATCAGGGTAAGAACACTGAAGCTTTCTTT. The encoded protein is CASSNQGKNTEAFF.

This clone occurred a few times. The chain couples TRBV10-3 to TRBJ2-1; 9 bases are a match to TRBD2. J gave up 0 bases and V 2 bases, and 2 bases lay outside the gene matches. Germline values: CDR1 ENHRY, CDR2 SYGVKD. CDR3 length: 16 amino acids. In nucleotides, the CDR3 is TGTGCCATCAGTGAGGAGCGGGGGGCCTCCTACAATGAGCAGTTCTTC. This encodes CAISEERGASYNEQFF.

This chain's CDR3 is CASSVGGTASYNEQFF. CDR3 sequence (DNA): TGTGCCAGTAGCGTAGGGGGGACAGCTTCCTACAATGAGCAGTTCTTC. The chain recombines TRBV19 with TRBJ2-1, with a tentative D call TRBD1 (7 bases). In germline, CDR1 is LNHDA, CDR2 SQIVND (reference sequence). The CDR3 sequence is 16 residues long. V lost 6 bases and J lost 1, with 16 bases in between.

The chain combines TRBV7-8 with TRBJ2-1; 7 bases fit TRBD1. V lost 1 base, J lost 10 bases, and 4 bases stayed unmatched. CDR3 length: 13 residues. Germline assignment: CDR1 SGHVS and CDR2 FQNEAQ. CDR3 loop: CASSLEGQKEQFF. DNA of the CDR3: TGTGCCAGCAGCTTAGAGGGACAGAAAGAGCAGTTCTTC.

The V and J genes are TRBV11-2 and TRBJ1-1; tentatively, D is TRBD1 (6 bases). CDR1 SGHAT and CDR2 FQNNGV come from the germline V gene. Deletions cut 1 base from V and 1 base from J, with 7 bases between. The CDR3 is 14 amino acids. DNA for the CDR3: TGTGCCAGCAGCTTAGGGACAGCGAACACTGAAGCTTTCTTT. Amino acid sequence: CASSLGTANTEAFF.

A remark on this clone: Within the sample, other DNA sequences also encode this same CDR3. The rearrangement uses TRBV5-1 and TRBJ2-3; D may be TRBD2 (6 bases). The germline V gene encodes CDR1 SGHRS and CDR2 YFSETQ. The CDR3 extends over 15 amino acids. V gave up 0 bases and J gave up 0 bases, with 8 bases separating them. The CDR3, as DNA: TGCGCCAGCAGCTTGGTCGCGGGAAGCACAGATACGCAGTATTTT. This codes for CASSLVAGSTDTQYF.

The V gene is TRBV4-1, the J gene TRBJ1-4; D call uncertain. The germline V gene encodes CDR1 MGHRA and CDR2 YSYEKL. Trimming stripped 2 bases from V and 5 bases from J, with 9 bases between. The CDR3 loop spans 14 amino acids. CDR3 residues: CASSQLGENEKLFF. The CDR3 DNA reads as TGCGCCAGCAGCCAACTCGGGGAAAATGAAAAACTGTTTTTT.

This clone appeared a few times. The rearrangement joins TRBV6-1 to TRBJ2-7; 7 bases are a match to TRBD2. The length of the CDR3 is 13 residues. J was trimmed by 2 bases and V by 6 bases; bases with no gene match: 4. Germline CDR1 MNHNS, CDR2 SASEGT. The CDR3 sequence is CASRGGSPYEQYF. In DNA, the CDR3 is TGTGCCAGCAGGGGCGGGAGTCCCTACGAGCAGTACTTC.